The 30 T cell receptor beta chains in this list originate from one sample, sequenced in a study of beta chain features in type 1 diabetes. These receptors' targets are unknown. Study-level results: Patients with Type 1 diabetes showed moderately but significantly shorter TCRB CDR3s in all four CD4+ subsets.

Every isolated RNA sample was fully reverse transcribed, so sequencing captured expressed TCRB transcripts. Data came from immunoSEQ multiplex PCR; TCRdb stores just in-frame clones and leaves some out. The data show about 650,000 clones, with roughly an eighth seen just once and approximately 0.11% held by the top ten. The sequenced material came from naive CD4+ T cells from blood. Every receptor here comes from a man aged 25 to 40 with type 1 diabetes.

This chain uses TRBV30 with TRBJ1-6, with a possible D match to TRBD1 (5 bases). Trimming removed 4 bases from V and 12 bases from J, with 16 bases in between. Germline lookup yields CDR1 GTSNPN and CDR2 SVGIG (reference sequence). The CDR3 is 13 amino acids. CDR3 DNA: TGTGCCTGGACAGAGACGGGGCTGGGACCCCTCCACTTT. Translated, it gives CAWTETGLGPLHF.

V is TRBV7-9 and J is TRBJ1-1, with no clear D. CDR1 is SEHNR and CDR2 is FQNEAQ in the germline V gene (reference sequence). The CDR3 extends over 13 amino acids. Written as DNA, the CDR3 is TGTGCTACAGCAGCTACTCCGAACACTGAAGCTTTCTTT. This gives the protein CATAATPNTEAFF.

The chain employs TRBV14 and TRBJ1-4, with D tentatively TRBD1 (6 bases). This CDR3 comprises 14 residues. Trimming took off 4 bases at V and 8 bases at J, with 14 bases between the two ends. Germline CDR1 reads SGHDN; CDR2 reads FVKESK. The CDR3 nucleotides are TGTGCCAGCAGCCTCAACGGGGGCCGAGAAAAACTGTTTTTT. Translation gives CASSLNGGREKLFF.

This clone came up a few times. The J gene is TRBJ1-6, the V gene TRBV21-1. TRBV21-1 is termed a pseudogene. The CDR3 consists of 17 residues. CDR3 DNA: TGTGCCAGCAGCAAAGGGGGACCGTACTCCTATAATTCACCCCTCCACTTT. Its translation: CASSKGGPYSYNSPLHF.

This chain joins TRBV7-3 and TRBJ2-3, with 7 positions matching TRBD2. The V and J ends lost 3 bases and 1 base, in that order; junction bases with no gene match: 4. There are 15 residues in the CDR3. Germline loops: CDR1 SGHTA, CDR2 FQGTGA. The CDR3 region has the DNA TGTGCCAGCAGCTTTAGCGGGTTACGCACAGATACGCAGTATTTT. Its protein is CASSFSGLRTDTQYF.

The chain employs TRBV19 and TRBJ2-1; D possibly uses TRBD1 or TRBD2 (6 bases each). Germline CDR1 is LNHDA and CDR2 is SQIVND (reference sequence). CDR3 size: 15 residues. V was shortened by 3 bases and J by 7 bases, with 16 bases between the two germline ends. CDR3 loop: CASSIFPGARNEQFF. DNA for the CDR3: TGTGCCAGTAGTATCTTTCCGGGGGCAAGGAATGAGCAGTTCTTC. Together with reference TRBV19 and TRBJ2-1, the CDR3 gives the full variable domain: DGGITQSPKYLFRKEGQNVTLSCEQNLNHDAMYWYRQDPGQGLRLIYYSQIVNDFQKGDIAEGYSVSREKKESFPLTVTSAQKNPTAFYLCASSIFPGARNEQFFGPGTRLTVL.

V and J are TRBV13 and TRBJ1-1; D unclear. The CDR3 spans 15 residues. The ends were cut back, 1 base at V and 1 base at J, with 10 bases in the middle. The germline V gene has CDR1 PRHDT and CDR2 FYEKMQ (reference sequence). CDR3 nucleotide sequence: TGTGCCAGCAGCTTAGCAAACGGCAAGAACACTGAAGCTTTCTTT. Protein sequence: CASSLANGKNTEAFF.

This chain links TRBV4-2 with TRBJ1-2; the D is unclear. Trimming took off 3 bases at V and 3 bases at J, with 14 bases between the two ends. Germline CDR1 reads LGHNA; CDR2 reads YNFKEQ. This CDR3 spans 15 amino acids. The CDR3 bases are TGTGCCAGCAGCCACATCGTGGGCGCGGACTATGGCTACACCTTC. It is translated as CASSHIVGADYGYTF.

Comment on this clone: Additional DNA sequences in this sample encode the identical CDR3. The genes are TRBV9 and TRBJ2-5, with D maybe TRBD2 (6 bases). Trimming removed 0 bases at V and 1 base at J, with 7 bases between. Per germline, CDR1 SGDLS and CDR2 YYNGEE. This CDR3 has 14 residues. The CDR3 nucleotides are TGTGCCAGCAGCGTAGGCGGGATCCAAGAGACCCAGTACTTC. Translation: CASSVGGIQETQYF.

The J gene is TRBJ1-4, the V gene TRBV29-1, with a tentative D call TRBD1 (6 bases). Germline V lookup: CDR1 SQVTM, CDR2 ANQGSEA. Between the trimmed V and J ends, which lost 4 bases and 7 bases, there was a span of 13 bases. This CDR3 spans 13 amino acids. CDR3 region: CSVASDSGEKLFF. CDR3 nucleotides: TGCAGCGTTGCGTCGGACAGTGGTGAAAAACTGTTTTTT.

V is TRBV23-1 and J is TRBJ2-3, with D possibly TRBD1 on 6 matching bases. TRBV23-1 is filed as an ORF, its function uncertain. CDR3 length: 15 amino acids. V lost 3 bases and J 2 bases, leaving 12 bases between the germline ends. The CDR3 reads CASSHQGRLTDTQYF. CDR3 DNA: TGCGCCAGCAGTCATCAGGGGCGCCTCACAGATACGCAGTATTTT.

This clone was seen more than once but under ten times. The chain uses TRBV13 and TRBJ1-5, with no clear D. V lost 5 bases and J lost 3, with 14 bases in between. The CDR3 is 15 residues long. Germline V gene lookup returns CDR1 PRHDT and CDR2 FYEKMQ (reference sequence). The CDR3 DNA sequence: TGTGCCAGCAGCGCGCGAAGAACTGACAATCAGCCCCAGCATTTT. Translated: CASSARRTDNQPQHF.

CDR3 sequence: CASSLGTGRNQPQHF. CDR3 coding DNA: TGTGCCAGCAGCTTAGGGACAGGGCGCAATCAGCCCCAGCATTTT. The genes are TRBV7-8 and TRBJ1-5; 8 bases line up with TRBD1. The V segment lost 1 base and the J segment 2 bases; nucleotides outside the gene matches: 1. The CDR3 is made up of 15 amino acids. The V gene's germline CDR1 is SGHVS and CDR2 FQNEAQ.

The chain is built from TRBV7-2 and TRBJ1-2; maybe TRBD1 (5 bases). CDR1 and CDR2 from the germline V gene are SGHTA and FQGNSA. This CDR3 has 15 residues. V lost 1 base to trimming and J lost 3 bases, with 12 bases between them. The CDR3 protein is CASSLDGGWYYGYTF. The CDR3 DNA sequence: TGTGCCAGCAGCTTAGACGGGGGTTGGTACTATGGCTACACCTTC.

The genes are TRBV27 and TRBJ2-2; D not resolved. This CDR3 is built from 14 residues. The germline V gene has CDR1 MNHEY and CDR2 SMNVEV (reference sequence). The V and J ends lost 5 bases and 1 base respectively, with 8 bases between them. The chain's CDR3 is CASSLMLNTGELFF. The CDR3 bases are TGTGCCAGCAGTCTGATGCTGAACACCGGGGAGCTGTTTTTT.

This clone was seen at least ten times. V and J are TRBV9 and TRBJ2-4; TRBD2 agrees at 7 bases. The CDR3 covers 14 residues. Germline values: CDR1 SGDLS, CDR2 YYNGEE. V trimming: 4 bases; J trimming: 9 bases; junction bases outside the gene matches: 10. The CDR3 spells CASSSQGGIGIQYF. The DNA for the CDR3 is TGTGCCAGCAGCTCTCAGGGAGGGATCGGCATTCAGTACTTC.

In this sample, this clone turned up a few times. This chain joins TRBV7-2 and TRBJ1-6; D remains ambiguous. The CDR3 sequence is 17 residues long. CDR1 and CDR2 from the germline V gene are SGHTA and FQGNSA. V was clipped by 5 bases and J by 0 bases, with 14 bases between them. The CDR3 DNA reads as TGTGCCAGCAGCCAATACGGATTGAGCTCCTATAATTCACCCCTCCACTTT. It specifies CASSQYGLSSYNSPLHF.

The chain is built from TRBV7-2 and TRBJ1-6, with a weak D call TRBD1 (6 bases). Trimming took off 2 bases at V and 5 bases at J, with 10 bases between the two ends. CDR1 SGHTA and CDR2 FQGNSA come from the germline V gene. This CDR3 is built from 15 residues. CDR3 DNA: TGTGCCAGCAGCTTATTACAGGGAAATAATTCACCCCTCCACTTT. It codes for CASSLLQGNNSPLHF.

This clone was seen more than once but under ten times. CDR3 protein: CAWTGGLTYEQYF. The CDR3 DNA reads TGTGCCTGGACAGGGGGACTAACCTACGAGCAGTACTTC. The J gene is TRBJ2-7, the V gene TRBV30, with D possibly being TRBD1 or TRBD2 (7 bases each). The CDR3 consists of 13 residues. Trimming pared 4 bases from V and 2 bases from J, leaving 12 bases between. Germline values: CDR1 GTSNPN, CDR2 SVGIG (reference sequence). Using reference TRBV30 and TRBJ2-7 for the parts outside the CDR3, the full variable domain is SQTIHQWPATLVQPVGSPLSLECTVEGTSNPNLYWYRQAAGRGLQLLFYSVGIGQISSEVPQNLSASRPQDRQFILSSKKLLLSDSGFYLCAWTGGLTYEQYFGPGTRLTVT.

There are a few counts of this clone. The gene calls are TRBV25-1 and TRBJ2-3; D uncertain. CDR3 length: 16 amino acids. Germline lookup yields CDR1 MGHDK and CDR2 SYGVNS. Trimming removed 0 bases at V and 3 bases at J, with 13 bases between. The CDR3 spells CASSEYAQSTTDTQYF. DNA for the CDR3: TGTGCCAGCAGTGAATATGCGCAGAGCACTACAGATACGCAGTATTTT.

The table lists this clone with a count of one. This sequence joins TRBV7-9 and TRBJ2-5, with 10 nucleotides matching TRBD1. This CDR3 comprises 15 residues. The J segment lost 4 bases and the V segment lost 2 bases, leaving 4 bases of the junction unmatched. The germline gives CDR1 SEHNR, CDR2 FQNEAQ (reference sequence). The CDR3 loop reads CASSLRQGASETQYF. CDR3 nucleotides: TGTGCCAGCAGCTTAAGACAGGGGGCTTCAGAGACCCAGTACTTC.

This clone was observed a few times. The gene calls are TRBV28 and TRBJ2-7; the match to TRBD1 covers 8 bases. The CDR3 has 16 amino acids. With 5 bases clipped from V and 4 bases from J, the junction kept 13 bases outside the gene matches. Germline V CDR1 and CDR2: MDHEN, SYDVKM. The CDR3 nucleotides are TGTGCCAGCAGTATCTCCGGACAGGGCCACGGATACGAGCAGTACTTC. It codes for CASSISGQGHGYEQYF.

In its sample, this clone was seen a few times. The chain joins TRBV15 to TRBJ1-1; no definite D call. The germline gives CDR1 LNHNV, CDR2 YYDKDF (reference sequence). This CDR3 contains 15 residues. The V end lost 5 bases, the J end lost 0 bases, and 13 bases lay between the germline ends. This CDR3 is CATSLGRVMNTEAFF. The DNA for the CDR3 is TGTGCCACCAGCCTTGGGAGGGTCATGAACACTGAAGCTTTCTTT.

The chain links TRBV5-4 to TRBJ2-5; D gene unclear. The CDR3 has 14 residues. V lost 0 bases and J 0 bases, leaving 6 bases between the germline ends. Germline CDR1 SGHNT, CDR2 YYREEE (reference sequence). The CDR3 is CASSLDPDQETQYF. CDR3 nucleotides: TGTGCCAGCAGCTTGGACCCTGACCAAGAGACCCAGTACTTC.

This clone was observed a few times. As DNA, the CDR3 is TGCGCCAGCAGCGCCAGGGGGAATACGCAGTATTTT. It codes for CASSARGNTQYF. The chain recombines TRBV4-3 with TRBJ2-3, with 7 bases fitting TRBD1. This CDR3 region has 12 residues. CDR1 is LGHNA and CDR2 is YSLEER in the germline V gene. Unmatched junction bases numbered 3, after V lost 5 bases and J lost 7 bases.

The V gene is TRBV7-2, the J gene TRBJ2-1, with D possibly being TRBD2 (6 bases). Germline CDR1 is SGHTA and CDR2 is FQGNSA. The CDR3 spans 15 residues. V lost 3 bases and J lost 4, with 13 bases in between. CDR3 sequence (DNA): TGTGCCAGCAGCTTCGCGGGACCCCTATACAATGAGCAGTTCTTC. Translation: CASSFAGPLYNEQFF.

This chain joins TRBV6-6 and TRBJ1-3; D not resolved. CDR3 length: 14 residues. Trimming removed 4 bases from V and 3 bases from J, with 10 bases in between. The germline gives CDR1 MNHNY, CDR2 SVGAGI (reference sequence). CDR3 sequence: CASSSPGIGNTIYF. CDR3 in DNA: TGTGCCAGCAGTTCCCCCGGGATTGGAAACACCATATATTTT.

This clone was observed a few times. V and J are TRBV5-4 and TRBJ2-1; the match to TRBD2 covers 8 bases. Germline assignment: CDR1 SGHNT and CDR2 YYREEE (reference sequence). The CDR3 length is 16 residues. Trimming cost V 4 bases and J 6 bases; bases outside gene matches: 12. The CDR3 region is CASSRPGTRSSNEQFF. The CDR3 region has the DNA TGTGCCAGCAGCAGACCCGGGACTAGGTCCAGCAATGAGCAGTTCTTC.

The DNA of the CDR3 is TGCGCCAGCAGCTTGGACCTCGGGAGCATAGCCAAAAACATTCAGTACTTC. It yields the protein CASSLDLGSIAKNIQYF. V and J are TRBV5-1 and TRBJ2-4, with a weak D call TRBD2 (6 bases). The germline V gene has CDR1 SGHRS and CDR2 YFSETQ. CDR3 length: 17 residues. The ends were cut back, 0 bases at V and 0 bases at J, with 13 bases in the middle.

The chain employs TRBV7-2 and TRBJ2-1; weak D call: TRBD2 (7 bases). V shed 5 bases and J shed 6 bases, with 14 bases lying between them. Per the germline V gene, CDR1 is SGHTA and CDR2 is FQGNSA. The CDR3 runs to 14 residues. The CDR3 sequence is CASSPWGGANEQFF. The CDR3 nucleotides are TGTGCCAGCAGCCCCTGGGGGGGGGCCAATGAGCAGTTCTTC.